Sequencing of this TCR beta chain was carried out in a study of OX40 agonist ivuxolimab in advanced cancers. Study summary: Patients were treated with intravenous ivuxolimab, dosed at 0.01 to 10 mg/kg and infused every 2 weeks.

The V segment lost 2 bases and the J segment 7 bases; nucleotides outside the gene matches: 11. Germline V gene sequence: CDR1 SGHRS, CDR2 YFSETQ. The CDR3 is made up of 17 amino acids. This clone was detected only once. The antigen is unknown. Study-wide points: Among patients with partial responses at 0.1-3.0 mg/kg, clonal expansion was among the lowest. CD8+ T cells showed, on average, more clonal expansion than CD4+ cells. At doses 0.1 to 3.0 mg/kg, CD4+ and CD8+ clones expanded.

Sequencing was performed with immunoSEQ multiplex PCR; in TCRdb, only in-frame clones are kept and a portion is missing. In the table there are under 85,000 clones, 91% of which are singletons. The chain employs TRBV5-1 and TRBJ1-4; TRBD1 aligns across 10 bases. The source was CD4+ or CD8+ T cells sorted from blood, collected in a trial of the OX40 agonist ivuxolimab. The receptor was isolated from an adult with an advanced solid tumor such as melanoma, head and neck, liver or kidney cancer. CDR3 sequence reads: CASSLGQGEGFGEKLFF. CDR3 bases: TGCGCCAGCAGCTTAGGACAGGGGGAAGGTTTTGGTGAAAAACTGTTTTTT.